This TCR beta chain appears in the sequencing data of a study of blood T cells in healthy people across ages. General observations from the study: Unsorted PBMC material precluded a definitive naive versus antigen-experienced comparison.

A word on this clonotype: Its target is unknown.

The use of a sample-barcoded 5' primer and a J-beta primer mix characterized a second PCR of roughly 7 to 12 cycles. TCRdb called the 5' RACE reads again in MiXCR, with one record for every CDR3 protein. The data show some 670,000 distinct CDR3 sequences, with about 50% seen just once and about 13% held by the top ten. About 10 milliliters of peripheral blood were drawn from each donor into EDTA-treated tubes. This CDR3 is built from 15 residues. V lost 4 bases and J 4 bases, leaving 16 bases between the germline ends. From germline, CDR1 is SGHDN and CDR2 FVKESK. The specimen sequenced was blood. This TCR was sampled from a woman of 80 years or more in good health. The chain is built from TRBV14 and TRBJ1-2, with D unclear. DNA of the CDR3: TGTGCCAGCAGCCCGACCTCAGGTGGCGCCTATGGCTACACCTTC. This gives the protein CASSPTSGGAYGYTF.